The rows below give T cell receptor beta chains drawn from one sample of a study of T cell responses to AZD1222 COVID-19 vaccine. Measured with immunoSEQ multiplex PCR; TCRdb has only the in-frame clones, and not every one. The table has 45,000 to 50,000 clones, around 89% seen once. Sample: peripheral blood, taken 28 days after the second AZD1222 dose. These receptors all come from an adult who received the AZD1222 COVID-19 vaccine. The CDR3 runs from the conserved cysteine through the conserved F or W. The D gene is left open where the match is weak. Size values are once, few and many counts, or a class for expanded clones, and some rows have none.

>TRBJ2-1|NA|NA|TRBV3-1/TRBV3-2
TGTGCCAGCAGCCAAGAACTAGCCGATGAGCAGTTCTTC
CASSQELADEQFF
>TRBJ2-5|NA|NA|TRBV10-1
TGCGCCAGCAGTGAGTTCCGACAGACCCAGTACTTC
CASSEFRQTQYF
>TRBJ2-1|once|NA|TRBV19
TGTGCCAGTAGTATATCTGGTCTCTATAACAATGAGCAGTTCTTC
CASSISGLYNNEQFF
>TRBJ2-7|NA|NA|TRBV4-2
TGTGCCAGCAGCCAAGGCCAGGGTAAGGGGGCCTACGAGCAGTACTTC
CASSQGQGKGAYEQYF
>TRBJ2-3|NA|TRBD1|TRBV5-1
TGCGCCAGCAGCCTGTTGGACAGGGAAACAGATACGCAGTATTTT
CASSLLDRETDTQYF
>TRBJ2-7|once|TRBD1|TRBV5-5
TGTGCCAGCAGCTTCCTCGACAGGGGGCAAGGGGAGCAGTACTTC
CASSFLDRGQGEQYF
>TRBJ2-5|NA|TRBD2|TRBV29-1
TGCAGCGTTGAAAGACTAGCGGGACTAAGGTACCAAGAGACCCAGTACTTC
CSVERLAGLRYQETQYF
>TRBJ2-1|NA|NA|TRBV5-6
TGTGCCAGCAGCCCTGCTCGCGGGAATGAGCAGTTCTTC
CASSPARGNEQFF
>TRBJ2-7|few|NA|TRBV21-1
TGTGCCAGCAGCAAATTGCCGGGACTAGCGGGGGGGCCTAACGAGCAGTACTTC
CASSKLPGLAGGPNEQYF
>TRBJ2-1|once|NA|TRBV6-5
TGTGCCAGCAGTTACTCAGGCGACTACCCCAATGAGCAGTTCTTC
CASSYSGDYPNEQFF
>TRBJ1-1|NA|TRBD1|TRBV10-1
TGCGCCAGCAGTGAGAGCACAGGGGCTGAAGCTTTCTTT
CASSESTGAEAFF
>TRBJ2-1|once|TRBD2|TRBV3-1/TRBV3-2
TGTGCCAGCACCCCGCTAGCGGGGTCAAACAATGAGCAGTTCTTC
CASTPLAGSNNEQFF
>TRBJ1-1|NA|NA|TRBV7-2
TGTGCCAGCAGCTTAAGGGGGGCAGGGATGAACACTGAAGCTTTCTTT
CASSLRGAGMNTEAFF
>TRBJ1-1|NA|NA|TRBV2
TGTGCCAGCAGTGATTCTAAGAGGAGCACTGAAGCTTTCTTT
CASSDSKRSTEAFF
>TRBJ1-2|NA|NA|TRBV2
TGTGCCAGCTCCAGAGGGGGAGAATATGGCTACACCTTC
CASSRGGEYGYTF
>TRBJ2-3|once|NA|TRBV25-1
TGTGCCAGCAGTGTTTTGATCACAGATACGCAGTATTTT
CASSVLITDTQYF
>TRBJ2-1|NA|TRBD1|TRBV5-4
TGTGCCAGCAGCCGGTCCGGGACAGGGATCGCCAATGAGCAGTTCTTC
CASSRSGTGIANEQFF
>TRBJ2-3|once|TRBD2|TRBV7-2
TGTGCCAGCAGCCTGGTCGCGGCGGGAGGGAGCGCAGATACGCAGTATTTT
CASSLVAAGGSADTQYF
>TRBJ2-1|NA|NA|TRBV27
TGTGCCACACTCCCAGGGCTAGCGTCAAACAATGAGCAGTTCTTC
CATLPGLASNNEQFF
>TRBJ2-1|NA|NA|TRBV19
TGTGCCACCAGGGATTGGGGCTACAATGAGCAGTTCTTC
CATRDWGYNEQFF
>TRBJ2-7|NA|NA|TRBV6-5
TGTGCCAGCAGTTCCAACACAGGGCCAGGGTACGAGCAGTACTTC
CASSSNTGPGYEQYF
>TRBJ2-7|NA|TRBD2|TRBV7-2
TGTGCCAGCAGCTTAGAGGCTAGCGGGAGACACGAGCAGTACTTC
CASSLEASGRHEQYF
>TRBJ2-1|NA|TRBD2|TRBV9
TGTGCCAGCAGCGCGGGGGGACTAAATTTAGGTGAGCAGTTCTTC
CASSAGGLNLGEQFF
>TRBJ1-2|NA|NA|TRBV16
TGTGCCAGCAGCCCGGTCGGAACAGTTACCGGCTACACCTTC
CASSPVGTVTGYTF
>TRBJ1-3|NA|NA|TRBV6-5
TGTGCCAGCATGGATTCCGGAAACACCATATATTTT
CASMDSGNTIYF
>TRBJ1-5|NA|TRBD1|TRBV7-9
TGTGCCAGCAGCTTAGATGGGACAGGGGGTGCTGAACCCCAGCATTTT
CASSLDGTGGAEPQHF
>TRBJ2-7|NA|TRBD2|TRBV10-3
TGTGCCATCAGTCTAGGACTAGCGGGGTCCTACGAGCAGTACTTC
CAISLGLAGSYEQYF
>TRBJ2-7|NA|TRBD1|TRBV6-1
TGTGCCAGCAGTGATACAGGGGGACCTCGGGAGCAGTACTTC
CASSDTGGPREQYF
>TRBJ1-1|NA|NA|TRBV27
TGTGCCAGCAACGCACTGTGGGGGGAGACTGAAGCTTTCTTT
CASNALWGETEAFF
>TRBJ1-5|NA|TRBD1|TRBV6-6
TGTGCCAGCAGTCGATCAGGGGGGCGCAGAAATGATCAGCCCCAGCATTTT
CASSRSGGRRNDQPQHF
>TRBJ2-7|once|TRBD2|TRBV4-1
TGCGCCAGCAGCCAGGCCGGGACTAGCAGCTACGAGCAGTACTTC
CASSQAGTSSYEQYF
>TRBJ2-7|NA|TRBD1|TRBV10-1
TGCGCCAGCGGGAGACAGGGGGGCGAGCAGTACTTC
CASGRQGGEQYF
>TRBJ2-5|NA|TRBD1|TRBV7-9
TGTGCCAGCAGCCCCCGACAGGGGCGATCGGAGACCCAGTACTTC
CASSPRQGRSETQYF
>TRBJ1-1|NA|NA|TRBV6-6
TGTGCCAGCACTAAGGACAGTCTTCTGAACACTGAAGCTTTCTTT
CASTKDSLLNTEAFF
>TRBJ2-7|NA|TRBD1|TRBV29-1
TGCAGCGTTGAAGAGGGACAGTCCTACGAGCAGTACTTC
CSVEEGQSYEQYF
>TRBJ2-7|NA|NA|TRBV7-6
TGTGCCAGCAGCCGACCAGGAGGGGCGGGACCCCCCCACGAGCAGTACTTC
CASSRPGGAGPPHEQYF
>TRBJ2-7|NA|NA|TRBV10-1
TGCGCCACCAGAGACAGGCCCCCCTACGAGCAGTACTTC
CATRDRPPYEQYF